Listed here are 30 T cell receptor beta chains from one sample, sequenced in a study of blood T cell repertoires in COVID-19. Generated by immunoSEQ multiplex PCR, the TCRdb table keeps only in-frame clones and is missing some. The sample has roughly 250,000 clones; around 90% are singletons. Sequencing used PBMCs or T cells enriched from blood (not recorded which). The receptors were gathered from a woman under 30 who had recovered from COVID-19.

This sequence joins TRBV24-1 and TRBJ2-2; D is unresolved. The CDR3 covers 14 residues. The V end lost 4 bases, the J end lost 2 bases, and 7 bases lay between the germline ends. Germline-derived CDR1 and CDR2 are KGHDR and SFDVKD. The CDR3 region is CATSETSNTGELFF. The CDR3, as DNA: TGTGCCACCAGTGAGACATCTAACACCGGGGAGCTGTTTTTT.

J is TRBJ1-3 and V is TRBV7-9; no definite D call. V was shortened by 1 base and J by 0 bases, with 7 bases between the two germline ends. This CDR3 spans 15 amino acids. Germline CDR1 is SEHNR and CDR2 is FQNEAQ (reference sequence). CDR3 residues: CASSLDSRSGNTIYF. CDR3 coding DNA: TGTGCCAGCAGCTTAGACAGTCGCTCTGGAAACACCATATATTTT. The full variable domain, in which reference TRBV7-9 and TRBJ1-3 provide the parts outside the CDR3, is DTGVSQNPRHKITKRGQNVTFRCDPISEHNRLYWYRQTLGQGPEFLTYFQNEAQLEKSRLLSDRFSAERPKGSFSTLEIQRTEQGDSAMYLCASSLDSRSGNTIYFGEGSWLTVV.

The chain recombines TRBV7-9 with TRBJ2-4; a possible D gene is TRBD1 (5 bases). V dropped 5 bases and J dropped 8 bases, with 16 bases sitting between them. The CDR3 is made up of 14 amino acids. In germline, CDR1 is SEHNR, CDR2 FQNEAQ (reference sequence). For the CDR3, the DNA is TGTGCCAGCAGCCAACCGCAGGGCGGTGACATTCAGTACTTC. Its protein product is CASSQPQGGDIQYF.

The genes are TRBV5-4 and TRBJ1-2; 8 nucleotides agree with TRBD1. The length of the CDR3 is 16 residues. The V segment lost 0 bases and the J segment 2 bases; nucleotides outside the gene matches: 6. Germline values: CDR1 SGHNT, CDR2 YYREEE (reference sequence). The CDR3 DNA follows: TGTGCCAGCAGCTTGGATTGGACAGGGCGGAACTATGGCTACACCTTC. Translating gives CASSLDWTGRNYGYTF.

This clone was recorded once. This chain joins TRBV19 and TRBJ2-4; 9 nucleotides agree with TRBD2. The trim removed 0 bases at V and 6 bases at J, leaving 9 bases unmatched. Germline loops: CDR1 LNHDA, CDR2 SQIVND (reference sequence). The CDR3 has 17 residues. CDR3 DNA: TGTGCCAGTAGTATAGAGGCGGGAGGGCCCTCTGGAAACATTCAGTACTTC. It translates to CASSIEAGGPSGNIQYF.

This chain joins TRBV6-1 and TRBJ2-2, with D hard to call. Germline V gene sequence: CDR1 MNHNS, CDR2 SASEGT. Trimming took 2 bases from V and 0 from J, leaving 10 bases between them. The CDR3 runs 16 residues. The CDR3 DNA reads as TGTGCCAGCAGTGAAAGACTCCCTGCGAACACCGGGGAGCTGTTTTTT. The encoded protein is CASSERLPANTGELFF.

J is TRBJ2-7 and V is TRBV28; the match to TRBD1 covers 8 bases. There are 14 residues in the CDR3. Germline loops: CDR1 MDHEN, CDR2 SYDVKM. J lost 5 bases, V lost 7 bases, and 10 bases had no gene match. As DNA, the CDR3 is TGTGCCAGCAACCCAGGGGGCGGGGTGGACGAGCAGTACTTC. It encodes CASNPGGGVDEQYF.

A single count supports this clone. The CDR3 loop is CASSTGTPDTDTQYF. The CDR3 region has the DNA TGTGCCAGCTCAACCGGGACACCAGACACAGATACGCAGTATTTT. V gene TRBV18 combines with J gene TRBJ2-3, with D possibly TRBD1 on 6 matching bases. V shed 5 bases and J shed 2 bases, with 14 bases lying between them. From germline, CDR1 is KGHSH and CDR2 LQKENI. This CDR3 region has 15 residues.

This chain joins TRBV5-4 and TRBJ2-3; TRBD1 might be the D (5 bases). Trimming shortened V by 1 base and J by 0 bases, and 12 bases separated the two germline ends. The V gene's germline CDR1 is SGHNT and CDR2 YYREEE (reference sequence). The CDR3 spans 16 residues. CDR3 amino acids: CASSLRTRPSTDTQYF. Written as DNA, the CDR3 is TGTGCCAGCAGCTTGAGGACACGCCCTAGCACAGATACGCAGTATTTT.

This clone has just one count. The chain combines TRBV6-1 with TRBJ2-3; D perhaps matches TRBD2 (5 bases). V lost 3 bases to trimming and J lost 1 base, with 14 bases between them. The length of the CDR3 is 16 residues. The germline V gene encodes CDR1 MNHNS and CDR2 SASEGT. The CDR3 region is CASSDDLAFGTDTQYF. CDR3 DNA: TGTGCCAGCAGTGACGATCTAGCTTTTGGCACAGATACGCAGTATTTT.

The V gene is TRBV7-3, the J gene TRBJ2-1; 8 bases are a match to TRBD1. The V segment lost 5 bases and the J segment 1 base; nucleotides outside the gene matches: 16. Germline V gene lookup returns CDR1 SGHTA and CDR2 FQGTGA. This CDR3 has 19 amino acids. DNA for the CDR3: TGTGCCAGCAGCCCTTCCTCCTCCTTAGGACAGGGATCCTACAATGAGCAGTTCTTC. Translated, it gives CASSPSSSLGQGSYNEQFF.

This rearrangement joins TRBV12-3 or TRBV12-4 to TRBJ1-1, with TRBD1 as a possible D gene (6 bases). The CDR3 is made up of 13 amino acids. With 8 bases removed from V and 1 base from J, the gap between germline ends came to 11 bases. CDR3 protein: CASGPTGNTEAFF. Written as DNA, the CDR3 is TGTGCCAGCGGCCCGACAGGGAACACTGAAGCTTTCTTT.

This clone was recorded once. The J gene is TRBJ2-7, the V gene TRBV10-3; 8 bases are a match to TRBD1. Germline values: CDR1 ENHRY, CDR2 SYGVKD. V lost 8 bases, J lost 7 bases, and 7 bases stayed unmatched. The CDR3 consists of 12 residues. CDR3 nucleotides: TGTGCCATCTGGGAACAGGGGGGTGAGCAGTACTTC. It encodes CAIWEQGGEQYF.

This clone was seen only a few times. Other nucleotide sequences in the sample specify the same CDR3. The rearrangement links TRBV11-2 to TRBJ1-6, with D tentatively TRBD1 (5 bases). V dropped 1 base and J dropped 6 bases, with 10 bases sitting between them. This CDR3 region has 15 residues. Germline V lookup: CDR1 SGHAT, CDR2 FQNNGV. The DNA of the CDR3 is TGTGCCAGCAGCTTAGTAGGACAAAGTAATTCACCCCTCCACTTT. Its protein is CASSLVGQSNSPLHF.

The chain combines TRBV7-6 with TRBJ1-4; 7 nucleotides align to TRBD1. V was clipped by 6 bases and J by 7 bases; unmatched bases: 17. Germline lookup yields CDR1 SGHVS and CDR2 FNYEAQ. This CDR3 comprises 17 residues. DNA of the CDR3: TGTGCCAGCAGTCTTAAGACAGGGTGGAGCTCGAGTGAAAAACTGTTTTTT. Translated: CASSLKTGWSSSEKLFF.

The J gene is TRBJ2-3, the V gene TRBV2, with TRBD2 matching over 9 bases. V lost 11 bases, J lost 3 bases, and 9 bases stayed unmatched. Per the germline V gene, CDR1 is SNHLY and CDR2 is FYNNEI. CDR3 length equals 14 residues. CDR3 nucleotides: TGTGCCTCTCGGGGGCTAGCGGGGACAGATACGCAGTATTTT. Its translation is CASRGLAGTDTQYF.

The V and J genes are TRBV29-1 and TRBJ1-2, with D hard to call. The germline CDR1 and CDR2 sequences are SQVTM and ANQGSEA. V lost 7 bases and J 8 bases, leaving 20 bases between the germline ends. The CDR3 consists of 13 residues. CDR3 amino acids: CSAGVSLGTGYTF. For the CDR3, the DNA is TGCAGCGCCGGGGTCAGCTTGGGTACCGGCTACACCTTC.

The table lists this clone with a few counts. V usage is TRBV12-2 and J usage is TRBJ2-7; TRBD1, the D gene given by the table, was not confirmed from the DNA. TRBV12-2 is a pseudogene locus. The CDR3 totals 15 residues. The CDR3 region has the DNA TGTGCAAGTCGCCTACCCGGGACAGGGGACTACGAGCAGTACTTC. Translation: CASRLPGTGDYEQYF.

The chain couples TRBV7-9 to TRBJ1-5, with 7 bases lining up with TRBD1. The length of the CDR3 is 17 residues. Germline CDR1 SEHNR, CDR2 FQNEAQ (reference sequence). The junction had 11 bases not matched to a gene; V was cut back by 5 bases and J by 1 base. CDR3 sequence: CASSHSTGDVSNQPQHF. The DNA of the CDR3 is TGTGCCAGCAGCCATTCCACAGGGGACGTAAGCAATCAGCCCCAGCATTTT. Full variable domain (outside the CDR3, taken from reference TRBV7-9 and TRBJ1-5): DTGVSQNPRHKITKRGQNVTFRCDPISEHNRLYWYRQTLGQGPEFLTYFQNEAQLEKSRLLSDRFSAERPKGSFSTLEIQRTEQGDSAMYLCASSHSTGDVSNQPQHFGDGTRLSIL.

The chain combines TRBV5-1 with TRBJ1-1; D remains ambiguous. The ends were cut back, 5 bases at V and 1 base at J, with 9 bases in the middle. CDR1 is SGHRS, CDR2 YFSETQ, per germline. CDR3 length equals 13 residues. CDR3 sequence: CASRLPPNTEAFF. CDR3 DNA sequence: TGCGCCAGCAGACTCCCCCCGAACACTGAAGCTTTCTTT.

The CDR3 sequence is CASSLDRGGGYTF. The CDR3 region has the DNA TGTGCCAGTAGTCTCGACAGGGGTGGTGGCTACACCTTC. The chain uses TRBV19 and TRBJ1-2, with 8 bases that match TRBD1. The germline V gene has CDR1 LNHDA and CDR2 SQIVND (reference sequence). V gave up 5 bases and J gave up 7 bases; unmatched junction bases: 6. The CDR3 covers 13 residues.

The chain links TRBV21-1 to TRBJ1-2; the D call in the table, TRBD1, was not verified against the DNA. TRBV21-1 is flagged as a pseudogene. The CDR3 contains 15 residues. CDR3 protein: CASSKQVSPLYGYTF. The CDR3 DNA sequence: TGTGCCAGCAGCAAACAGGTAAGTCCACTCTATGGCTACACCTTC.

This sequence joins TRBV5-1 and TRBJ2-1; no firm D call. Germline lookup yields CDR1 SGHRS and CDR2 YFSETQ. V was trimmed by 0 bases and J by 2 bases, leaving 9 bases between them. The CDR3 has 15 amino acids. The CDR3 region has the DNA TGCGCCAGCAGCTTGGAGGCGGCGCCCTACAATGAGCAGTTCTTC. Translated: CASSLEAAPYNEQFF.

The rearrangement links TRBV4-1 to TRBJ2-3; TRBD2 aligns across 16 bases. CDR1 is MGHRA and CDR2 is YSYEKL in the germline V gene. The V gene end was trimmed by 0 bases and the J gene end by 5 bases; junction bases not matched to a gene: 8. CDR3 length equals 19 residues. CDR3 nucleotide sequence: TGCGCCAGCAGCCAAGAACCGGGACTAGCGGGAGGGCCAAGAGATACGCAGTATTTT. Amino acid sequence: CASSQEPGLAGGPRDTQYF.

The V gene is TRBV4-1, the J gene TRBJ2-2, with a weak D call TRBD2 (6 bases). The germline V gene encodes CDR1 MGHRA and CDR2 YSYEKL. The CDR3 consists of 17 residues. The V gene lost 1 base and the J gene lost 6 bases, with 18 bases spanning the gap. The chain's CDR3 is CASSQAGGAIGAGELFF. The CDR3 nucleotides are TGCGCCAGCAGCCAAGCCGGCGGGGCTATCGGGGCCGGGGAGCTGTTTTTT.

J is TRBJ2-1 and V is TRBV5-6; 10 positions agree with TRBD2. This CDR3 region has 15 residues. V dropped 4 bases and J dropped 3; count of bases not matched to a gene: 4. The germline CDR1 and CDR2 sequences are SGHDT and YYEEEE. In DNA, the CDR3 is TGTGCCAGCAGCAGCGGACTAGCGGACTACAATGAGCAGTTCTTC. Residues: CASSSGLADYNEQFF.

The chain uses TRBV12-3 or TRBV12-4 and TRBJ2-7, with D unresolved. Trimming took 5 bases from V and 8 from J, leaving 13 bases between them. This CDR3 has 12 amino acids. CDR3 region: CASSGSFQKQYF. CDR3 in DNA: TGTGCCAGCAGTGGCTCGTTTCAGAAGCAGTACTTC.

The V call is TRBV2, the J call TRBJ2-7; D possibly corresponds to TRBD2 (6 bases). CDR3 length equals 15 residues. Trimming shortened V by 6 bases and J by 0 bases, and 15 bases separated the two germline ends. Germline assignment: CDR1 SNHLY and CDR2 FYNNEI. The CDR3 nucleotides are TGTGCCAGCAGCGGGACTGGATTGAGCTCCTACGAGCAGTACTTC. It encodes CASSGTGLSSYEQYF. Looking up the rest from reference TRBV2 and TRBJ2-7 gives the full variable domain: EPEVTQTPSHQVTQMGQEVILRCVPISNHLYFYWYRQILGQKVEFLVSFYNNEISEKSEIFDDQFSVERPDGSNFTLKIRSTKLEDSAMYFCASSGTGLSSYEQYFGPGTRLTVT.

The chain has TRBV9 and TRBJ2-7; 9 bases are shared with TRBD2. The CDR3 contains 16 residues. The junction had 8 bases not matched to a gene; V was cut back by 4 bases and J by 0 bases. Germline CDR1 reads SGDLS; CDR2 reads YYNGEE. The CDR3 sequence: CASSPLGRGGSYEQYF. The CDR3 nucleotides are TGTGCCAGCAGCCCTTTAGGGCGGGGGGGCTCCTACGAGCAGTACTTC.

This chain connects TRBV28 to TRBJ1-2; 9 positions agree with TRBD1. Germline lookup yields CDR1 MDHEN and CDR2 SYDVKM. Losses at the gene ends were 6 bases for V and 6 bases for J; bases not matched to a gene: 8. CDR3 length: 14 amino acids. The CDR3 is CASRLQGASNGYTF. CDR3 bases: TGTGCCAGCAGACTACAGGGGGCTTCAAATGGCTACACCTTC.